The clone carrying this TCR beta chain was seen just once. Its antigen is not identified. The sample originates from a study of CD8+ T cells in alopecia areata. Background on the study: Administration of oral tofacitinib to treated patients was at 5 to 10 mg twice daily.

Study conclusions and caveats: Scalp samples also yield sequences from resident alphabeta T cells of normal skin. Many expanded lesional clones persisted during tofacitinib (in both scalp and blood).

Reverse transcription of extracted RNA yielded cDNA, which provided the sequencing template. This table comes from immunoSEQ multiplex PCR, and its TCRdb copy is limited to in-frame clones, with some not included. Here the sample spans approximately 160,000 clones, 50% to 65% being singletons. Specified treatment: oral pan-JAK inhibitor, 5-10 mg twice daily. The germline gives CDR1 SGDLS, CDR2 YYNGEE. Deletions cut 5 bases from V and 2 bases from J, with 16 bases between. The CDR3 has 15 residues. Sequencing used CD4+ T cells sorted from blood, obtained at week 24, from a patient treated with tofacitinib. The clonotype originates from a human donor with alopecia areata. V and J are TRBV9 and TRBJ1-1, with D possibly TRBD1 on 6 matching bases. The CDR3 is CASRKTLGGNTEAFF. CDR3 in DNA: TGTGCCAGCAGAAAAACCTTAGGGGGAAACACTGAAGCTTTCTTT. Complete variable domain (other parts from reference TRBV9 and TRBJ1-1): DSGVTQTPKHLITATGQRVTLRCSPRSGDLSVYWYQQSLDQGLQFLIQYYNGEERAKGNILERFSAQQFPDLHSELNLSSLELGDSALYFCASRKTLGGNTEAFFGQGTRLTVV.